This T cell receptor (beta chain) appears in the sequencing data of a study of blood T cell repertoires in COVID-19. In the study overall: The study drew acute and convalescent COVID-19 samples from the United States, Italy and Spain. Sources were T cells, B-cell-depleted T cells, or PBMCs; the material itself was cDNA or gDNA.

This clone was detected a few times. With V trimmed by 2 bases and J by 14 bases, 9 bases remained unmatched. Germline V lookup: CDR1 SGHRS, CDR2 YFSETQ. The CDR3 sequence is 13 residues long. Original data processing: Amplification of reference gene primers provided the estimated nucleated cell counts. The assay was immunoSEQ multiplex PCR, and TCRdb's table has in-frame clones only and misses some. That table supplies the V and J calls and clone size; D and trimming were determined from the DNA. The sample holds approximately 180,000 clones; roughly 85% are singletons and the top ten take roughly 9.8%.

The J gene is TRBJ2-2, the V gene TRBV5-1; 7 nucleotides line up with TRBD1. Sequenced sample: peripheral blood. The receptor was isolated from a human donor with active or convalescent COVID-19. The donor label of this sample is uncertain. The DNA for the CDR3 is TGCGCCAGCAGCTTCACAGGGGACCCTGGACTGTTTTTT. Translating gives CASSFTGDPGLFF.